This entry describes one T cell receptor beta chain. No antigen is known for it. The input lacks base qualities; no much larger clone sits a single base away. This record comes from a study of beta chain features in type 1 diabetes (dated by TCRdb to between 2017 and 2018). General notes on the study: No differences in mean age, gender distribution, total cell number or subset yield were found between patients and healthy donors. Regulatory and stem cell-like memory subsets were obtained from only 8 patients and about 8 healthy donors, while naive and central memory subsets were obtained from all 30 or so donors. A total of some 100,000,000 sorted cells were examined across all samples, and a strong correlation was observed between cell number per subset and RNA yield. The study compared the TCRB repertoires of sorted circulating CD4+ T cell subsets in recently diagnosed type 1 diabetes patients with those in matched healthy donors. Study-wide findings and limitations: PCR might favor shorter templates, but patient and control samples were amplified and corrected together, so any skew would affect both groups equally. Type 1 diabetes patients showed a moderate but significant shortening of TCRB CDR3 length in all four CD4+ subsets. Because small numbers of individuals were included in the HLA sub-analyses, any influence of HLA type on TCRB rearrangement was left unresolved. Naive, central memory and regulatory TCRB repertoires appeared more similar among patients than among healthy donors. Because cDNA rather than genomic DNA was sequenced, highly expressing activated cells could have been over-represented, although no difference in activation and CD3 levels was found between groups. At VDJ recombination sites, patients with type 1 diabetes made fewer insertions and deleted more nucleotides, a pattern implying thymic rearrangement abnormalities.

From each donor, a single peripheral blood sample of about 120 mL on average was drawn into heparinised tubes. Naive, central memory, regulatory and stem cell-like memory CD4+ T cells were sorted on a BD FACSAria II using a panel including CD45RO, CCR7, CD25, CD127, CD95 and CD27. A purity above 98% was achieved for all sorted populations. Right away, PBMCs were isolated by Lymphoprep density gradient centrifugation and were stained directly, with no culture step. So that batch effects would be minimized, each experiment stained and sorted samples in pairs, pairing one healthy donor with one patient. Counted from cysteine to phenylalanine, this CDR3 has 12 amino acids. Left in the record is the CDR3 DNA by itself, 36 bases read in frame from the first base. In the germline V gene (reference sequence), CDR1 corresponds to MNHNY and CDR2 to SVGAGI. V and J lose 6 bases and 5 bases, and a span of 11 bases separates them.

All of the isolated RNA was reverse transcribed with the High Capacity cDNA Reverse Transcription Kit, so expressed TCRB transcripts were sequenced. Deep immunoSEQ sequencing was applied to naive, central memory and regulatory T cell samples, giving an average of around 3.4 million total reads per sample. After sorted cells were lysed in RLT buffer, RNA was extracted with DNase-treated RNeasy Micro or Mini kits, with the choice depending on cell number. Each cell subset was processed on its own to prevent cross-contamination, while patient and healthy donor samples were processed together. The immunoSEQ multiplex PCR was used to amplify TCRB sequences from cDNA, yielding 87-bp fragments that span the CDR3 region. Sequencing of the amplicons was done on the Illumina HiSeq platform. Turning to the authors' computational methods: Synthetic template baselines were used to correct PCR bias computationally, reads within Hamming distance 2 were collapsed together, and singletons that could not be merged were discarded. Reads were aligned against IMGT to assign V, D and J genes, CDR3 length and insertions or deletions at six rearrangement sites. Within each subset, clonotype counts were normalized to the number of sorted cells before true diversity and Gini coefficients were calculated with the tcR R package. The overlap coefficient, calculated on TCRB nucleotide sequences, was used to measure repertoire sharing. TCRdb carries this immuneACCESS record with in-frame sequences only. Its versions omit some clonotypes, under half of them owing to an unresolved V gene in the studies checked, with the rest unexplained. The D gene and trimming were derived from the DNA, and the V and J assignments and clone size from that table. The sample yields about 130,000 clones; 9.2% were counted once. 0.6% to 0.85% of the sample is held by the ten biggest clonotypes.

The chain is made from TRBV6-6 and TRBJ2-7; a tentative D call is TRBD2 (5 bases match). The sequence derives from a young man in good health. The specimen was central memory CD4+ T cells from blood. The bases are TGTGCCAGCAGGGGCTACGGGGACGAGCAGTACTTC. This is translated as CASRGYGDEQYF.